This T cell receptor beta chain is from a study of siplizumab effects on memory and regulatory T cells. A remark on this clone: The antigen is undetermined.

Study-wide points: The study found naive T cells seemingly more diverse than memory cells and seemingly major alloresponse contributors.

Unmatched junction bases numbered 9, after V lost 4 bases and J lost 0 bases. CDR1 and CDR2 from the germline V gene are MGHRA and YSYEKL. This CDR3 has 20 amino acids. Assay used: immunoSEQ multiplex PCR; TCRdb lists only in-frame clones, some missing. The top ten clones hold 0.031% of a sample with more than 75,000 clones, around 95% of them seen once. The sample comprised naive CD4+ T cells sorted from blood. The genes are TRBV4-1 and TRBJ2-2; TRBD2 aligns across 15 bases. The sequence came from a human donor in good health. The CDR3 DNA reads TGCGCCAGCAGCCGCCGCGGGACTAGCGGGGGGACCGCGAACACCGGGGAGCTGTTTTTT. It encodes CASSRRGTSGGTANTGELFF.